This is a list of T cell receptor beta chains from one sample in a study of blood T cell repertoires in COVID-19. Generated by immunoSEQ multiplex PCR, the TCRdb table keeps only in-frame clones and is missing some. The table shows about 270,000 clones, with about nine tenths occurring only once. The source material was PBMCs or T cells enriched from blood (not recorded which). These receptors all stem from a middle-aged woman with acute COVID-19. CDR3s include the opening cysteine and the closing phenylalanine or tryptophan.

V: TRBV5-6
J: TRBJ2-2
CDR3: CASSPTSGKDTGELFF

V: TRBV7-2
J: TRBJ2-2
CDR3: CASSFREGLTTGELFF

V: TRBV2
J: TRBJ1-4
CDR3: CASSPDRQNEKLFF

V: TRBV23-1
J: TRBJ2-7
CDR3: CASSHFRTGGIVYEQYF

V: TRBV4-1
J: TRBJ2-5
CDR3: CASSQGWRETQYF

V: TRBV7-2
J: TRBJ1-2
CDR3: CASSLGQGARGYTF

V: TRBV11-3
J: TRBJ2-7
CDR3: CASSITSGSTYEQYF

V: TRBV30
J: TRBJ2-1
CDR3: CAWSAGREQFF

V: TRBV30
J: TRBJ2-1
CDR3: CAWSAQNEQFF

V: TRBV4-1
J: TRBJ1-1
CDR3: CASSQHGGTEAFF

V: TRBV7-2
J: TRBJ1-5
CDR3: CASSLDPYSNQPQHF

V: TRBV15
J: TRBJ2-7
CDR3: CATSVHRDSTYEQYF

V: TRBV7-9
J: TRBJ1-4
CDR3: CASSPTGATNEKLFF

V: TRBV30
J: TRBJ2-1
CDR3: CAWSGGQPYNEQFF

V: TRBV23-1
J: TRBJ1-6
CDR3: CASSQLGRGNSPLHF

V: TRBV5-1
J: TRBJ1-2
CDR3: CASSEDRGGWVNYGYTF

V: TRBV9
J: TRBJ2-3
CDR3: CASSVTLSTDTQYF

V: TRBV7-2
J: TRBJ1-2
CDR3: CASSLVLGGGLGGYTF

V: TRBV5-1
J: TRBJ2-7
CDR3: CASSLGEAGYEQYF

V: TRBV5-5
J: TRBJ1-1
CDR3: CASSLADPRGNTEAFF

V: TRBV19
J: TRBJ1-5
CDR3: CASSPTDRGRTNQPQHF

V: TRBV15
J: TRBJ2-6
CDR3: CATSRGASGVKGGANVLTF

V: TRBV28
J: TRBJ2-1
CDR3: CASSPYHQLLGQGREQFF

V: TRBV27
J: TRBJ1-5
CDR3: CASSRQGGQPQHF

V: TRBV18
J: TRBJ1-4
CDR3: CASSPPGTGANEKLFF

V: TRBV19
J: TRBJ2-7
CDR3: CATSLSYEQYF

V: TRBV4-1
J: TRBJ2-1
CDR3: CASKGDRRNEQFF

V: TRBV5-6
J: TRBJ1-6
CDR3: CASSLAGGQGNSPLHF

V: TRBV12-5
J: TRBJ2-5
CDR3: CASGTGLAGVHF

V: TRBV11-1
J: TRBJ1-4
CDR3: CASSLVSSNLNEKLFF

V: TRBV7-9
J: TRBJ2-3
CDR3: CASSPLGATQYF

V: TRBV11-1
J: TRBJ1-6
CDR3: CASSLATYSGGSPLHF

V: TRBV6-5
J: TRBJ1-5
CDR3: CASSYSRDSPQPQHF

V: TRBV7-2
J: TRBJ1-2
CDR3: CASSPTPGQGIGYTF

V: TRBV7-3
J: TRBJ2-3
CDR3: CASSKGTSGSSDTQYF

V: TRBV29-1
J: TRBJ1-1
CDR3: CSVWTDLNTEAFF

V: TRBV2
J: TRBJ2-3
CDR3: CASSPTGTRSDTQYF

V: TRBV19
J: TRBJ1-3
CDR3: CASSLDPGQGGSGNTIYF

V: TRBV27
J: TRBJ1-4
CDR3: CASSPFQTGGNEKLFF

V: TRBV19
J: TRBJ1-5
CDR3: CASSTGLRVNQPQHF

V: TRBV5-8
J: TRBJ1-2
CDR3: CASSPYLGGQGASGYTF

V: TRBV6-2/TRBV6-3
J: TRBJ1-5
CDR3: CASSFGTTAQPQHF

V: TRBV4-1
J: TRBJ2-2
CDR3: CASSLRGGLDTGELFF

V: TRBV18
J: TRBJ2-7
CDR3: CASSRTTGTEYEQYF

V: TRBV18
J: TRBJ2-1
CDR3: CASSPRSTDNEQFF

V: TRBV2
J: TRBJ1-2
CDR3: CASIDLRAYGYTF

V: TRBV5-1
J: TRBJ1-1
CDR3: CASSLGQGEAFF

V: TRBV30
J: TRBJ1-4
CDR3: CAWSWQDNEKLFF

V: TRBV27
J: TRBJ1-1
CDR3: CASRPMGDMNTEAFF

V: TRBV4-3
J: TRBJ2-3
CDR3: CASSQEPGGLRGDTQYF

V: TRBV7-9
J: TRBJ1-4
CDR3: CASSLATGVYEKLFF

V: TRBV2
J: TRBJ2-7
CDR3: CASSEGSILAEDYEQYF